The 20 T cell receptor beta chains listed next were all sequenced from one sample in a study of blood T cell repertoires in COVID-19. This table comes from immunoSEQ multiplex PCR, and its TCRdb copy is limited to in-frame clones, with some not included. Seen here are under 300,000 clones, around nine tenths observed once, and the top ten hold over 1.5%. Sequencing used PBMCs or T cells enriched from blood (not recorded which). The receptors come from a woman between 18 and 29 years old who had recovered from COVID-19.

The chain combines TRBV2 with TRBJ2-2, with 8 bases that match TRBD2. The CDR3 spans 15 residues. Trimming at V came to 6 bases and at J to 6 bases, leaving 9 bases not matched to a gene. Looked up from germline, CDR1 is SNHLY and CDR2 is FYNNEI. The CDR3: CASRVSGTSAGELFF. The CDR3 DNA follows: TGTGCCAGCAGGGTCAGCGGGACTAGTGCCGGGGAGCTGTTTTTT.

This sequence joins TRBV29-1 and TRBJ1-2; 11 positions agree with TRBD1. This CDR3 contains 15 residues. CDR1 is SQVTM, CDR2 ANQGSEA, per germline. The J segment lost 5 bases and the V segment lost 6 bases, leaving 11 bases of the junction unmatched. The CDR3 DNA reads TGCAGCGTCTATGCCGGGACAGGGGGGAGATATGGCTACACCTTC. As protein: CSVYAGTGGRYGYTF.

The chain uses TRBV11-2 and TRBJ1-1, with 8 bases matching TRBD1. The CDR3 is 15 residues long. CDR1 and CDR2 from the germline V gene are SGHAT and FQNNGV. V lost 1 base, J lost 5 bases, and 6 bases stayed unmatched. This CDR3 reads CASSLVQGGGTEAFF. In DNA, the CDR3 is TGTGCCAGCAGCTTAGTACAGGGGGGTGGAACTGAAGCTTTCTTT.

A single count supports this clone. V is TRBV7-8 and J is TRBJ2-7; TRBD1 aligns across 10 bases. The length of the CDR3 is 14 residues. V lost 5 bases to trimming and J lost 5 bases; unmatched junction nucleotides: 6. From germline, CDR1 is SGHVS and CDR2 FQNEAQ. The CDR3 sequence: CASSPATGGNEQYF. CDR3 nucleotides: TGTGCCAGCAGCCCCGCGACAGGGGGCAACGAGCAGTACTTC.

The rearrangement joins TRBV29-1 to TRBJ1-1; 10 bases are shared with TRBD1. The CDR3 is made up of 14 amino acids. J gave up 3 bases and V 7 bases, and 8 bases lay outside the gene matches. Looked up from germline, CDR1 is SQVTM and CDR2 is ANQGSEA. The CDR3 region has the DNA TGCAGCGCAAAGACAGGGGGCGTGTACACTGAAGCTTTCTTT. This codes for CSAKTGGVYTEAFF.

The chain employs TRBV6-1 and TRBJ2-5, with D possibly matching TRBD2 (6 bases). Per the germline V gene, CDR1 is MNHNS and CDR2 is SASEGT. CDR3 length: 15 residues. V dropped 2 bases and J dropped 4 bases, with 14 bases sitting between them. The CDR3 bases are TGTGCCAGCAGTGAAAATTGGGACGGGAGAGAGACCCAGTACTTC. This gives the protein CASSENWDGRETQYF.

This sequence joins TRBV4-1 and TRBJ1-1; D not resolved. The CDR3 contains 16 residues. Trimming stripped 3 bases from V and 2 bases from J, with 16 bases between. The germline V gene has CDR1 MGHRA and CDR2 YSYEKL. CDR3 nucleotides: TGCGCCAGCAGCCAGTACCGGAGCCCACCTAACACTGAAGCTTTCTTT. This translates into CASSQYRSPPNTEAFF.

The V gene is TRBV7-2, the J gene TRBJ1-2, with TRBD1 as a possible D gene (5 bases). The CDR3 totals 11 residues. V lost 5 bases, J lost 9 bases, and 10 bases lay in between. Germline CDR1 reads SGHTA; CDR2 reads FQGNSA. CDR3 coding DNA: TGTGCCAGCAGCGGGGCAGACCGCTACACCTTC. Its translation: CASSGADRYTF.

This chain uses TRBV5-4 with TRBJ1-1, with 8 bases fitting TRBD1. In germline, CDR1 is SGHNT, CDR2 YYREEE (reference sequence). V lost 5 bases and J lost 4; bases outside the gene matches: 4. The CDR3 extends over 13 amino acids. CDR3 amino acids: CASSSDRGTEAFF. CDR3 coding DNA: TGTGCCAGCAGTTCCGACAGGGGCACTGAAGCTTTCTTT.

This chain joins TRBV6-5 and TRBJ2-1; 12 bases map to TRBD2. J was trimmed by 9 bases and V by 1 base; bases with no gene match: 7. Looked up from germline, CDR1 is MNHEY and CDR2 is SVGAGI. The CDR3 extends over 16 amino acids. The CDR3 spells CASSYFGLAGRGEQFF. For the CDR3, the DNA is TGTGCCAGCAGTTACTTCGGACTAGCGGGGCGTGGTGAGCAGTTCTTC.

The chain employs TRBV19 and TRBJ2-3; 8 bases are shared with TRBD2. The V gene's germline CDR1 is LNHDA and CDR2 SQIVND (reference sequence). This CDR3 is 15 amino acids long. V lost 3 bases to trimming and J lost 2 bases; unmatched junction nucleotides: 4. The CDR3 region is CASSIRGGNTDTQYF. For the CDR3, the DNA is TGTGCCAGTAGTATCCGGGGGGGGAACACAGATACGCAGTATTTT.

The chain couples TRBV28 to TRBJ1-5, with D possibly matching TRBD1 (5 bases). The CDR3 contains 15 residues. Trimming cost V 2 bases and J 2 bases, with 10 bases left between them. Germline CDR1 MDHEN, CDR2 SYDVKM. CDR3 nucleotide sequence: TGTGCCAGCAGTTTAAGGGGTATGGGCAATCAGCCCCAGCATTTT. Translation gives CASSLRGMGNQPQHF.

This chain joins TRBV9 and TRBJ1-5, with TRBD1 identical over 11 bases. The CDR3 has 15 amino acids. CDR1 SGDLS and CDR2 YYNGEE come from the germline V gene. J lost 8 bases, V lost 0 bases, and 4 bases had no gene match. The CDR3 sequence is CASSVGGTGGEPQHF. The CDR3 nucleotides are TGTGCCAGCAGCGTAGGAGGGACAGGGGGGGAGCCCCAGCATTTT.

The gene calls are TRBV7-9 and TRBJ1-4, with D possibly being TRBD1 (6 bases). Germline V gene sequence: CDR1 SEHNR, CDR2 FQNEAQ (reference sequence). The CDR3 loop spans 16 amino acids. V was shortened by 7 bases and J by 5 bases, with 20 bases between the two germline ends. The CDR3 DNA reads as TGTGCCAGCACCACTAATACAGGGCCGGAGAATGAAAAACTGTTTTTT. It translates to CASTTNTGPENEKLFF.

The chain joins TRBV28 to TRBJ1-5; 10 bases map to TRBD1. The germline gives CDR1 MDHEN, CDR2 SYDVKM. The trim removed 2 bases at V and 6 bases at J, leaving 7 bases unmatched. The CDR3 sequence is 16 residues long. The CDR3 DNA follows: TGTGCCAGCAGTTTAGGGCTGGGACAGGGGTTTCAGCCCCAGCATTTT. This codes for CASSLGLGQGFQPQHF. Combining the CDR3 with reference TRBV28 and TRBJ1-5 gives the whole variable domain DVKVTQSSRYLVKRTGEKVFLECVQDMDHENMFWYRQDPGLGLRLIYFSYDVKMKEKGDIPEGYSVSREKKERFSLILESASTNQTSMYLCASSLGLGQGFQPQHFGDGTRLSIL.

V gene TRBV12-3 or TRBV12-4 combines with J gene TRBJ2-1; D remains unclear. The CDR3 sequence is 12 residues long. Trimming removed 6 bases from V and 6 bases from J, with 9 bases in between. For the CDR3, the DNA is TGTGCCAGCAGCCTTGGCTTCAATGAGCAGTTCTTC. Amino acids: CASSLGFNEQFF.

This chain joins TRBV19 and TRBJ1-2, with TRBD1 identical over 10 bases. The CDR3 loop spans 17 amino acids. In germline, CDR1 is LNHDA, CDR2 SQIVND (reference sequence). The ends lost 2 bases at V and 7 bases at J; junction bases unmatched: 13. The DNA for the CDR3 is TGTGCCAGTAGTATATCCGGGACAGGGGCCCTCGTGAGTGGCTACACCTTC. It specifies CASSISGTGALVSGYTF.

The CDR3 DNA reads TGTGCCAGCAGCTTATCCCCGACAGGGGTTAACTATGGCTACACCTTC. Translated, it gives CASSLSPTGVNYGYTF. This chain joins TRBV7-9 and TRBJ1-2, with 8 bases matching TRBD1. Germline V gives CDR1 SEHNR, CDR2 FQNEAQ (reference sequence). J was trimmed by 1 base and V by 2 bases; bases with no gene match: 6. CDR3 length: 16 amino acids.

V gene TRBV6-5 combines with J gene TRBJ2-7; 8 nucleotides match TRBD1. The CDR3 covers 15 residues. Unmatched junction bases numbered 9, after V lost 6 bases and J lost 2 bases. The germline gives CDR1 MNHEY, CDR2 SVGAGI. The CDR3 DNA reads TGTGCCAGCAGAGCAGGGGGCGATCCGACCTACGAGCAGTACTTC. Translating it yields CASRAGGDPTYEQYF.

This clone was observed a single time. This chain uses TRBV11-2 with TRBJ1-3; the D is unclear. Germline V gene data show CDR1 as SGHAT and CDR2 as FQNNGV. CDR3 size: 13 residues. V was clipped by 3 bases and J by 8 bases, with 11 bases between them. CDR3 amino acids: CASSLSGEDTIYF. CDR3 DNA: TGTGCCAGCAGCTTGAGTGGAGAAGACACCATATATTTT. The whole variable domain, remainder taken from reference TRBV11-2 and TRBJ1-3, is EAGVAQSPRYKIIEKRQSVAFWCNPISGHATLYWYQQILGQGPKLLIQFQNNGVVDDSQLPKDRFSAERLKGVDSTLKIQPAKLEDSAVYLCASSLSGEDTIYFGEGSWLTVV.